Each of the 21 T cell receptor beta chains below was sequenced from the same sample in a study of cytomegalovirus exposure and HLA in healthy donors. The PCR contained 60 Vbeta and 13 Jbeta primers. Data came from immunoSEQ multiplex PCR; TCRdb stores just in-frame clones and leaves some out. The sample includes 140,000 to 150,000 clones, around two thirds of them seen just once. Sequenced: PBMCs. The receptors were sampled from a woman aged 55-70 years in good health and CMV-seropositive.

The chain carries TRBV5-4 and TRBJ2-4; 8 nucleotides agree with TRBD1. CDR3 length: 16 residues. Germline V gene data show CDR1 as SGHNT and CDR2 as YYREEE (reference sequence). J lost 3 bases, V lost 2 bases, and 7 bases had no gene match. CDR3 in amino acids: CASSFGTGNGKNIQYF. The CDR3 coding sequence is TGTGCCAGCAGCTTCGGGACAGGTAACGGCAAAAACATTCAGTACTTC.

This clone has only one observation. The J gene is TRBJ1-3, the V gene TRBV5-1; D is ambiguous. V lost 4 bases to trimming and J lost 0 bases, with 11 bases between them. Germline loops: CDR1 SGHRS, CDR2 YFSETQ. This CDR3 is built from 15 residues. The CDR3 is CASSALGSSGNTIYF. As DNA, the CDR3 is TGCGCCAGCAGCGCGCTTGGGAGCTCTGGAAACACCATATATTTT.

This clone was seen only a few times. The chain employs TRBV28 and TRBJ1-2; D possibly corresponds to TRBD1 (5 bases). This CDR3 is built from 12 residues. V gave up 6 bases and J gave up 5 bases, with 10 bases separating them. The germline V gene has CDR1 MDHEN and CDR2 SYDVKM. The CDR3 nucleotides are TGTGCCAGCAGACCGGGGGTATATGGCTACACCTTC. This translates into CASRPGVYGYTF.

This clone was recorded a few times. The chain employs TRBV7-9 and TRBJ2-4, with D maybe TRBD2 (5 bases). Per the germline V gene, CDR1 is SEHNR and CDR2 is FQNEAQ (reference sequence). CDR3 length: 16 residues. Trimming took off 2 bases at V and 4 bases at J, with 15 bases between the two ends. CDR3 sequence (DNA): TGTGCCAGCAGCTTACGGGGAGAGGCAGGAAAAAACATTCAGTACTTC. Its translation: CASSLRGEAGKNIQYF.

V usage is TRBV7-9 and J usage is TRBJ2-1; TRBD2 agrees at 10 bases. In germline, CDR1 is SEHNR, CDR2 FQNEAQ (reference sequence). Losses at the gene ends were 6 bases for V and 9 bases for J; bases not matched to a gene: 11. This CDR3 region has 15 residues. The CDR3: CASSLSLAGAGEQFF. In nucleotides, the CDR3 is TGTGCCAGCAGTTTGTCCCTAGCGGGAGCGGGTGAGCAGTTCTTC. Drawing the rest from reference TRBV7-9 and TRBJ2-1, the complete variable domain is DTGVSQNPRHKITKRGQNVTFRCDPISEHNRLYWYRQTLGQGPEFLTYFQNEAQLEKSRLLSDRFSAERPKGSFSTLEIQRTEQGDSAMYLCASSLSLAGAGEQFFGPGTRLTVL.

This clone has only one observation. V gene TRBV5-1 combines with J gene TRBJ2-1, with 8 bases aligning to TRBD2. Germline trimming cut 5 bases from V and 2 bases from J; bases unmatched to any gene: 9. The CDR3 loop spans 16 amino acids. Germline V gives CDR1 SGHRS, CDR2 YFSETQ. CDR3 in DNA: TGCGCCAGCAGTTCGGGAGGGGGGCCGGCCTACAATGAGCAGTTCTTC. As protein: CASSSGGGPAYNEQFF.

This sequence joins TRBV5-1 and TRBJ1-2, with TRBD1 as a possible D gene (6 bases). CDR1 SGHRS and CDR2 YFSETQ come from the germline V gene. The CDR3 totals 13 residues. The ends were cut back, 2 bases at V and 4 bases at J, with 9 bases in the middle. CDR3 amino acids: CASSFEGGYGYTF. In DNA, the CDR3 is TGCGCCAGCAGCTTTGAAGGGGGCTATGGCTACACCTTC. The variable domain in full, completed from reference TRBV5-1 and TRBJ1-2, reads KAGVTQTPRYLIKTRGQQVTLSCSPISGHRSVSWYQQTPGQGLQFLFEYFSETQRNKGNFPGRFSGRQFSNSRSEMNVSTLELGDSALYLCASSFEGGYGYTFGSGTRLTVV.

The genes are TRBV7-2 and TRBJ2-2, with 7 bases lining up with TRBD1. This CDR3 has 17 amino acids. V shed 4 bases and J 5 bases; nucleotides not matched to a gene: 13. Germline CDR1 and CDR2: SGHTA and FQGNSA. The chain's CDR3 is CASSSTFDRVGTGELFF. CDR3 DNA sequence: TGTGCCAGCAGCTCTACGTTCGACAGGGTTGGTACCGGGGAGCTGTTTTTT.

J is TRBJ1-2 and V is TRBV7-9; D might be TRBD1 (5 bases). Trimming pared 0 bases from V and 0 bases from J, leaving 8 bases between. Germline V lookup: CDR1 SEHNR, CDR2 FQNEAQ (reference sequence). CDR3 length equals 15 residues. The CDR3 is CASSLALTANYGYTF. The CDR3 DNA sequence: TGTGCCAGCAGCTTAGCCCTGACAGCTAACTATGGCTACACCTTC.

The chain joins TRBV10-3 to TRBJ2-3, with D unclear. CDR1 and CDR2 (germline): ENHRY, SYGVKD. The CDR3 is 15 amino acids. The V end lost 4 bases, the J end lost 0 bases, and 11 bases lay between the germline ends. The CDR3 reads CAISAGERSTDTQYF. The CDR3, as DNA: TGTGCCATCAGTGCAGGCGAACGAAGCACAGATACGCAGTATTTT.

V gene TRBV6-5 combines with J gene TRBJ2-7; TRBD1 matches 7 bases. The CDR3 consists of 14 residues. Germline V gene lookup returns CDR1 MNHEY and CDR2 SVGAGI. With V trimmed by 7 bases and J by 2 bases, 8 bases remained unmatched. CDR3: CASTRGGGAYEQYF. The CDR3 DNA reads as TGTGCCAGCACCAGAGGGGGCGGAGCCTACGAGCAGTACTTC.

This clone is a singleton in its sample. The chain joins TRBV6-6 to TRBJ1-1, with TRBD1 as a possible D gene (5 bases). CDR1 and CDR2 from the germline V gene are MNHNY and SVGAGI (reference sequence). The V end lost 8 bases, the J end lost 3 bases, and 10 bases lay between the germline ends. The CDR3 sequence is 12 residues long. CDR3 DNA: TGTGCCAGCGGCCGGGGGGACACTGAAGCTTTCTTT. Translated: CASGRGDTEAFF.

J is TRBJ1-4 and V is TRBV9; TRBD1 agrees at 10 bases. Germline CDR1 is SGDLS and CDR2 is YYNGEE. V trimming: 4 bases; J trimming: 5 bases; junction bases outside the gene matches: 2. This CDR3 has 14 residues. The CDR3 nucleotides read TGTGCCAGCAGCCCGGGACAGGGGAATGAAAAACTGTTTTTT. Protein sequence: CASSPGQGNEKLFF.

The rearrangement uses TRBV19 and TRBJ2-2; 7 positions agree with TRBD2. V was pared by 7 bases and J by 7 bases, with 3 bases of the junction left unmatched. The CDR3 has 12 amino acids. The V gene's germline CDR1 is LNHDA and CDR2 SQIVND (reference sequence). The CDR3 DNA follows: TGTGCCAGTAAGAGGGACTACGGGGAGCTGTTTTTT. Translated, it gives CASKRDYGELFF.

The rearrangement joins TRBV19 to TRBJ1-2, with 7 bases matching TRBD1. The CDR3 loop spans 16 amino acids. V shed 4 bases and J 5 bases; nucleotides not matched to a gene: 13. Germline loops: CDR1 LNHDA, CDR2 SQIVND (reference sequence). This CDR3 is CASSTRSGTVFYGYTF. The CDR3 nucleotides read TGTGCCAGTAGTACTCGATCGGGGACAGTGTTTTATGGCTACACCTTC.

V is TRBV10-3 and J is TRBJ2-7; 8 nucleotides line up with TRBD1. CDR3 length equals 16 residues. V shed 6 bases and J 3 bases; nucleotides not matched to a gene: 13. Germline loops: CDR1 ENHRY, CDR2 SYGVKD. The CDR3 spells CAIRQQGQGSYYEQYF. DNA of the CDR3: TGTGCCATCAGACAGCAAGGACAGGGCTCCTACTACGAGCAGTACTTC.

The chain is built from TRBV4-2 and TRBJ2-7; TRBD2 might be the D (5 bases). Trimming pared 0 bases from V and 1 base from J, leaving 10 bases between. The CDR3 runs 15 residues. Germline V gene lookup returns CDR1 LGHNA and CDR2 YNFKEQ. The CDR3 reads CASSQEEGTSYEQYF. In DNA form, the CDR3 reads TGTGCCAGCAGCCAAGAAGAGGGAACATCCTACGAGCAGTACTTC.

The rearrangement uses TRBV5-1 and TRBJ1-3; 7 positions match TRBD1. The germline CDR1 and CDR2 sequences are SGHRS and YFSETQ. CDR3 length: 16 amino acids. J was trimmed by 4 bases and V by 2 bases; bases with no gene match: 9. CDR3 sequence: CASSFSGGYRGNTIYF. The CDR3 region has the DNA TGCGCCAGCAGCTTCTCAGGGGGATATAGAGGAAACACCATATATTTT.

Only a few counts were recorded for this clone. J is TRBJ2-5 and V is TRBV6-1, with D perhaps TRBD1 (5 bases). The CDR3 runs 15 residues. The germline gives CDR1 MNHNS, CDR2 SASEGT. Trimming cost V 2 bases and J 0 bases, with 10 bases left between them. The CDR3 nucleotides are TGTGCCAGCAGTGAAAGGGGCCTTTACCAAGAGACCCAGTACTTC. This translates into CASSERGLYQETQYF.

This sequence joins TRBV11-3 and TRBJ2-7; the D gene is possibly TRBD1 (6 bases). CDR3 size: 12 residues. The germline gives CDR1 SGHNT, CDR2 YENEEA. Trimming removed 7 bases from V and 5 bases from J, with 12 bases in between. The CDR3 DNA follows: TGTGCCAGCACCGAGGGGGTCGACGAGCAGTACTTC. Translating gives CASTEGVDEQYF.

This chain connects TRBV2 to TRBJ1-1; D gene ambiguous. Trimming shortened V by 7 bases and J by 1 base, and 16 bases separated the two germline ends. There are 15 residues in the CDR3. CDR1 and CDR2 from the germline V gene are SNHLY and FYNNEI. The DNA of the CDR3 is TGTGCCAGCACCCGGGAACAAATTACGAACACTGAAGCTTTCTTT. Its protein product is CASTREQITNTEAFF. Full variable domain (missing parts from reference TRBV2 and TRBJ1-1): EPEVTQTPSHQVTQMGQEVILRCVPISNHLYFYWYRQILGQKVEFLVSFYNNEISEKSEIFDDQFSVERPDGSNFTLKIRSTKLEDSAMYFCASTREQITNTEAFFGQGTRLTVV.